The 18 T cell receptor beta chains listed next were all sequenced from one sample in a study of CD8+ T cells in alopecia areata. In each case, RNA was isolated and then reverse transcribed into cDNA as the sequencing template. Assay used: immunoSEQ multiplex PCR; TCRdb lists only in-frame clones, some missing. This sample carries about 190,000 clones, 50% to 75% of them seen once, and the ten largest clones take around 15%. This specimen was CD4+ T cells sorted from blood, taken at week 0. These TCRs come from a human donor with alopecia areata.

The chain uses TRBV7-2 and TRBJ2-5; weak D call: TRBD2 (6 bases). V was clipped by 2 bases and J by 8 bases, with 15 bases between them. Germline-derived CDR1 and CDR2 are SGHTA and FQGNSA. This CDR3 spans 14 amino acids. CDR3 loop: CASSLMTSFGTQYF. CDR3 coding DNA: TGTGCCAGCAGCTTAATGACTAGTTTTGGCACCCAGTACTTC.

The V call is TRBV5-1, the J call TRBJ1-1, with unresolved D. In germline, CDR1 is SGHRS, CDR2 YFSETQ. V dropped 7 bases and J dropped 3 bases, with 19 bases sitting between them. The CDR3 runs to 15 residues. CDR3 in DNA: TGCGCCAGCTGCCTGTCCCGATTATTGGACACTGAAGCTTTCTTT. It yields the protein CASCLSRLLDTEAFF.

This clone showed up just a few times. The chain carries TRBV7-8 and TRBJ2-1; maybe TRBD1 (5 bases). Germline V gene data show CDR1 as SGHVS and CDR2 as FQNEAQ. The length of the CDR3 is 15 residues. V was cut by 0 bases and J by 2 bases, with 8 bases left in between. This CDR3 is CASSLAKGPYNEQFF. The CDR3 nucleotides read TGTGCCAGCAGCTTAGCCAAGGGGCCCTACAATGAGCAGTTCTTC.

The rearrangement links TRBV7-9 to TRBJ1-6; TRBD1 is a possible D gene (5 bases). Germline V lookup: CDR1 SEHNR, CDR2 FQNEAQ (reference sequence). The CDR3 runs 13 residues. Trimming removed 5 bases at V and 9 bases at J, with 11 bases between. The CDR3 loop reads CASSTPGPSPLHF. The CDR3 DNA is TGTGCCAGCAGCACGCCGGGACCTTCACCCCTCCACTTT.

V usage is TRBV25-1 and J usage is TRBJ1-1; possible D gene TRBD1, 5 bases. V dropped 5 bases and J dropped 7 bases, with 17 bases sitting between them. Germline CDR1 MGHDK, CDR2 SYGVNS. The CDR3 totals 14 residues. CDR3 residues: CASSSGVGTVEAFF. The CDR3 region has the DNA TGTGCCAGCAGTAGCGGTGTTGGGACCGTTGAAGCTTTCTTT. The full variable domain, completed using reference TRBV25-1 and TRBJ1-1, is EADIYQTPRYLVIGTGKKITLECSQTMGHDKMYWYQQDPGMELHLIHYSYGVNSTEKGDLSSESTVSRIRTEHFPLTLESARPSHTSQYLCASSSGVGTVEAFFGQGTRLTVV.

In DNA, the CDR3 is TGCAGCGTTGGGGGAAGGCAGGCCTACGAGCAGTACTTC. This translates into CSVGGRQAYEQYF. V gene TRBV29-1 combines with J gene TRBJ2-7; D remains unclear. Germline V CDR1 and CDR2: SQVTM, ANQGSEA. Trimming took 4 bases from V and 2 from J, leaving 12 bases between them. This CDR3 comprises 13 residues.

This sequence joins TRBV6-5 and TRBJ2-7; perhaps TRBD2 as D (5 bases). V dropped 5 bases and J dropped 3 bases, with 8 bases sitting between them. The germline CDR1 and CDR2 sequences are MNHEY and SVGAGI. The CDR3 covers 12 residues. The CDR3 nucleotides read TGTGCCAGCAGTCCTGGAGGCTACGAGCAGTACTTC. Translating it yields CASSPGGYEQYF.

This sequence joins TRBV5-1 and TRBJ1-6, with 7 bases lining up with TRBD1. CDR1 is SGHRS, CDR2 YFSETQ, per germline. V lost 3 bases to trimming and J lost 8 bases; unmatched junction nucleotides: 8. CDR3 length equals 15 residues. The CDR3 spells CASSSGRTGDSPLHF. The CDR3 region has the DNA TGCGCCAGCAGCTCAGGTCGGACAGGCGATTCACCCCTCCACTTT.

The CDR3 is CAWSEFRNQPQHF. CDR3 in DNA: TGTGCCTGGAGTGAGTTCCGAAATCAGCCCCAGCATTTT. This rearrangement joins TRBV30 to TRBJ1-5; D unresolved. The CDR3 contains 13 residues. V gave up 1 base and J gave up 4 bases, with 8 bases separating them. CDR1 is GTSNPN, CDR2 SVGIG, per germline (reference sequence).

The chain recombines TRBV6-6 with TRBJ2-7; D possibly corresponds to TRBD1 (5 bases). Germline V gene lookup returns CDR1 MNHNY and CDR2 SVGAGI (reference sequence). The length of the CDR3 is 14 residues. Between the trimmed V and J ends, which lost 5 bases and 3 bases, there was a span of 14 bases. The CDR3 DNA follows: TGTGCCAGCAGTGACCAGGGCCCCCACTACGAGCAGTACTTC. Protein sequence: CASSDQGPHYEQYF.

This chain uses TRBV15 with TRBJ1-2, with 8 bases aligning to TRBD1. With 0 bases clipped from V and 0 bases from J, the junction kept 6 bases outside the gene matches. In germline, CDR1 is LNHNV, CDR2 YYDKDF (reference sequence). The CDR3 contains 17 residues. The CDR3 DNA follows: TGTGCCACCAGCAGAGATGGGACAGGCCCAACTAACTATGGCTACACCTTC. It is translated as CATSRDGTGPTNYGYTF.

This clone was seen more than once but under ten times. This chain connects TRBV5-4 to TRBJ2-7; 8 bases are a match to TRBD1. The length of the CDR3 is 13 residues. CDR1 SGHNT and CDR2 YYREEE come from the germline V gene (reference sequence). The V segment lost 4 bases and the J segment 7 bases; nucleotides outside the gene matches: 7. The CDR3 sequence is CASSPDRGGEQYF. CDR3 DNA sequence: TGTGCCAGCAGCCCCGACAGGGGTGGAGAGCAGTACTTC.

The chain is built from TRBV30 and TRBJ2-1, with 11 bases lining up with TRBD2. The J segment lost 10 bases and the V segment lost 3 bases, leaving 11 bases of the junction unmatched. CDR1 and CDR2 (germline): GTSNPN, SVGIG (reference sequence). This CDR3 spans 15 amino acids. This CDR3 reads CAWRSVSGGAREQFF. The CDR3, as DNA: TGTGCCTGGAGGAGCGTTAGCGGGGGGGCCCGGGAGCAGTTCTTC.

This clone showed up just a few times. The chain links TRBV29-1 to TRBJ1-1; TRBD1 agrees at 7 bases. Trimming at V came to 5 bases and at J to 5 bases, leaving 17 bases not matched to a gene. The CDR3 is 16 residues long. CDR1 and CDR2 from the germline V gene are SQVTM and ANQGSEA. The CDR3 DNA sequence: TGCAGCGTTCGGGACAGAGTCCTACAGGGTTTGACTGAAGCTTTCTTT. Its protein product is CSVRDRVLQGLTEAFF. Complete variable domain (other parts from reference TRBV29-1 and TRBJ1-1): SAVISQKPSRDICQRGTSLTIQCQVDSQVTMMFWYRQQPGQSLTLIATANQGSEATYESGFVIDKFPISRPNLTFSTLTVSNMSPEDSSIYLCSVRDRVLQGLTEAFFGQGTRLTVV.

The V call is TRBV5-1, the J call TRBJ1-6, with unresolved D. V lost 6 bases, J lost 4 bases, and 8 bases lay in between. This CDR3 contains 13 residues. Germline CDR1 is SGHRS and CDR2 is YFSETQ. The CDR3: CASTLGYNSPLHF. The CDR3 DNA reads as TGCGCCAGCACCCTTGGATATAATTCACCCCTCCACTTT.

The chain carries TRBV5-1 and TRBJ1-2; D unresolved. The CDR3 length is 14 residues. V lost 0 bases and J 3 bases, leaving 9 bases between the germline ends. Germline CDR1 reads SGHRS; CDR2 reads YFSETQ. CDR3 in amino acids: CASSLEAEYYGYTF. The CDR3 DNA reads TGCGCCAGCAGCTTGGAGGCGGAGTACTATGGCTACACCTTC.

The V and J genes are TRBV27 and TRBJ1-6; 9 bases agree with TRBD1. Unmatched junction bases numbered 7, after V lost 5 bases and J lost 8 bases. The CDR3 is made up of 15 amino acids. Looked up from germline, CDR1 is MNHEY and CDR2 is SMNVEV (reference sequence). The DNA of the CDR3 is TGTGCCAGCAGTCTCCGACAGGGGGGACATTCACCCCTCCACTTT. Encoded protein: CASSLRQGGHSPLHF.

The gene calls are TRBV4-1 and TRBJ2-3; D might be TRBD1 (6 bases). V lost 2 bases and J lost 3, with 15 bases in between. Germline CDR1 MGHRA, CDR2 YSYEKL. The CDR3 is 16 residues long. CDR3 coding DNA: TGCGCCAGCAGCCAAAACAGGGCCCTGGGGACAGATACGCAGTATTTT. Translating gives CASSQNRALGTDTQYF.